This TCR beta chain emerged from a study of glioma-infiltrating T cells after dendritic cell vaccination. Study conclusions and caveats: No direct clonality-survival link was found; a diverse polyclonal response may matter.

With respect to this clone: Its cognate antigen is unknown. Other DNA sequences in the sample encode the same CDR3.

Generated by immunoSEQ multiplex PCR, the TCRdb table keeps only in-frame clones and is missing some. In the table there are about 2,600 clones, 65% to 90% of which are singletons. As to time point: after dendritic cell vaccination, including at tumor progression/relapse. Monocyte-derived dendritic cells, cultured seven days with IL-4 and GM-CSF, were pulsed with autologous tumor lysate. Trimming removed 3 bases from V and 5 bases from J; junction bases left unmatched: 14. The CDR3 is 19 amino acids. Germline CDR1 and CDR2: LNHDA and SQIVND (reference sequence). The V gene is TRBV19, the J gene TRBJ1-6; the match to TRBD1 covers 9 bases. Sequencing was performed on tumor tissue, taken after dendritic cell vaccination. The TCR originated in a human donor with glioblastoma. The CDR3 coding sequence is TGTGCCAGTAGTATCCGAGGACAGGGGATGGGATCTCATAATTCACCCCTCCACTTT. This sequence encodes CASSIRGQGMGSHNSPLHF.